The entry below describes one T cell receptor (beta chain). Its antigen is not known. This sample was included in a study of T-cell reconstitution after alpha-beta-depleted transplantation in children. Using unique molecular identifiers, the investigators prepared the TCRbeta library. Via MiXCR, TCRdb re-called the PCR reads, giving one row per CDR3 protein. The sample holds about 1,000,000 distinct CDR3 sequences, under 30% seen once. Trimming cost V 1 base and J 5 bases; bases outside gene matches: 5. Germline assignment: CDR1 LGHNA and CDR2 YSLEER. CDR3 length: 15 residues. Study-wide findings and caveats: Newly generated T cells supplied most T-cell counts and diversity one year post-transplant.

The sequence was obtained from a boy under two years old who had a stem cell transplant for SCID, so the T cells may come from the graft donor. This specimen was PBMCs, mostly from graft donor cells, taken 360 days after TCRalphabeta/CD19-depleted stem cell transplant. The chain is built from TRBV4-3 and TRBJ2-3; TRBD2 aligns across 8 bases. CDR3 bases: TGCGCCAGCAGCCAAGGCTTAGCGGGGAAAGATACGCAGTATTTT. Residues: CASSQGLAGKDTQYF.